This is a list of T cell receptor beta chains from one sample in a study of blood T cell repertoires in COVID-19. Using immunoSEQ multiplex PCR, the repertoire was profiled, and TCRdb retains in-frame clones only, with some absent. In the table there are more than 85,000 clones, roughly 76% of which are singletons. Sequencing was done on a sample of peripheral blood. These receptors all come from a woman aged 50 to 60 with acute or convalescent COVID-19. Both conserved end residues are part of each CDR3. The order of the fields is clone size, D gene, J gene, V gene, CDR3 protein, CDR3 DNA. D genes are given only for firm matches. A clone size is listed for some rows: how often the clone was seen (once, few, many), or a class if it is expanded.

few . TRBJ1-4 TRBV27 CASRGLGATNEKLFF TGTGCCAGCAGGGGGTTGGGGGCGACTAATGAAAAACTGTTTTTT
. . TRBJ2-7 TRBV12-1 CASSPQLAGGIHEQYF TGTGCCAGCAGCCCACAACTAGCGGGGGGGATCCACGAGCAGTACTTC
. TRBD1 TRBJ2-1 TRBV6-2/TRBV6-3 CASSYFQTGVPYNEQFF TGTGCCAGCAGTTACTTCCAGACAGGGGTCCCCTACAATGAGCAGTTCTTC
. . TRBJ2-6 TRBV27 CASSPSGVGSGANVLTF TGTGCCAGCAGTCCCTCGGGGGTGGGCTCTGGGGCCAACGTCCTGACTTTC
. . TRBJ1-1 TRBV10-3 CAISPGSHTEAFF TGTGCCATCTCCCCCGGGTCACACACTGAAGCTTTCTTT
. TRBD1 TRBJ1-2 TRBV12-3/TRBV12-4 CASSYGQGRGYTF TGTGCCAGCAGTTATGGACAGGGTAGGGGCTACACCTTC
few TRBD2 TRBJ2-5 TRBV7-2 CASRIGGGIQETQYF TGTGCCAGCAGGATCGGCGGGGGGATCCAAGAGACCCAGTACTTC
. . TRBJ1-1 TRBV10-1 CASSESTGAFF TGCGCCAGCAGTGAGTCGACAGGAGCTTTCTTT
. . TRBJ1-2 TRBV28 CASSPPIGGLYGYTF TGTGCCAGCAGTCCCCCCATAGGGGGTCTCTATGGCTACACCTTC
. TRBD2 TRBJ2-5 TRBV7-2 CASSLAGSSGQETQYF TGTGCCAGCAGCTTAGCTGGATCTAGCGGCCAAGAGACCCAGTACTTC
. . TRBJ2-7 TRBV28 CASRTGSSEQYF TGTGCCAGCAGGACCGGGTCTAGCGAGCAGTACTTC
. TRBD1 TRBJ1-2 TRBV27 CASSFTGGGAGYTF TGTGCCAGCAGTTTTACAGGGGGAGGAGCTGGCTACACCTTC
. TRBD1 TRBJ2-1 TRBV18 CASSPTDRGNEQFF TGTGCCAGCTCACCGACCGACAGGGGCAATGAGCAGTTCTTC
. TRBD1 TRBJ1-2 TRBV6-5 CASRRGQVYGYTF TGTGCCAGCAGACGCGGACAGGTCTATGGCTACACCTTC
once . TRBJ1-5 TRBV24-1 CATSVGGGNQPQHF TGTGCCACCAGTGTGGGGGGAGGCAATCAGCCCCAGCATTTT
once TRBD1 TRBJ1-2 TRBV30 CAWSSAGQGRNGYTF TGTGCCTGGAGTTCCGCGGGACAGGGGAGAAATGGCTACACCTTC
. . TRBJ1-2 TRBV13 CASRIGAGMDGYTF TGTGCCAGCAGAATAGGGGCTGGGATGGATGGCTACACCTTC
. . TRBJ1-3 TRBV4-1 CASSQSWAGKENTIYF TGCGCCAGCAGCCAAAGTTGGGCAGGGAAAGAGAACACCATATATTTT
. TRBD1 TRBJ2-5 TRBV6-6 CASRLEQGAGETQYF TGTGCCAGCAGGCTCGAACAGGGGGCTGGAGAGACCCAGTACTTC
few . TRBJ1-1 TRBV18 CASSKGSEVNTEAFF TGTGCCAGCTCAAAGGGGTCAGAGGTGAACACTGAAGCTTTCTTT
. . TRBJ1-1 TRBV9 CASTGIMNTEAFF TGTGCCAGCACAGGGATAATGAACACTGAAGCTTTCTTT
. . TRBJ1-1 TRBV9 CASSVGAGEAFF TGTGCCAGCAGCGTAGGGGCGGGGGAAGCTTTCTTT
. . TRBJ1-5 TRBV2 CASSEAKLSNQPQHF TGTGCCAGCAGTGAAGCAAAACTGAGCAATCAGCCCCAGCATTTT
. . TRBJ1-5 TRBV5-1 CASSLRPGGGQPQHF TGCGCCAGCAGCTTGAGGCCCGGGGGTGGCCAGCCCCAGCATTTT
. TRBD1 TRBJ1-4 TRBV28 CASSSSGTVREKLFF TGTGCCAGCAGTTCCTCCGGGACAGTGAGAGAAAAACTGTTTTTT
. . TRBJ1-1 TRBV19 CASSLRGLGNTEAFF TGTGCCAGTAGTTTGCGAGGACTTGGGAACACTGAAGCTTTCTTT
. TRBD1 TRBJ2-1 TRBV19 CASSIMTGGNNEQFF TGTGCCAGTAGTATAATGACAGGGGGAAACAATGAGCAGTTCTTC
few . TRBJ1-1 TRBV5-6 CASSFSGEFEAFF TGTGCCAGCAGCTTCTCCGGGGAATTTGAAGCTTTCTTT
. . TRBJ2-7 TRBV5-6 CASSAQYEQYF TGTGCCAGCAGCGCCCAGTACGAGCAGTACTTC
. . TRBJ1-4 TRBV5-1 CASSFRGLQAEKLFF TGCGCCAGCAGCTTCAGGGGCCTACAGGCCGAAAAACTGTTTTTT
. . TRBJ2-3 TRBV14 CASSQGRVTSTDTQYF TGTGCCAGCAGCCAAGGCAGGGTAACTAGCACAGATACGCAGTATTTT
. . TRBJ1-3 TRBV14 CASSHAGFSGNTIYF TGTGCCAGCAGTCATGCAGGGTTTTCTGGAAACACCATATATTTT
. TRBD1 TRBJ2-2 TRBV6-5 CASSPGQGQTGELFF TGTGCCAGCAGTCCGGGACAGGGTCAAACCGGGGAGCTGTTTTTT
. . TRBJ1-1 TRBV3-1/TRBV3-2 CASSQLDMNTEAFF TGTGCCAGCAGCCAACTAGATATGAACACTGAAGCTTTCTTT